One and the same sample provided the 7 T cell receptor beta chains below, sequenced in a study of blood T cells in healthy people across ages. Then a second PCR, running about 6 to 12 cycles, was carried out with a sample-barcoded 5' primer and a J-beta primer mix. TCRdb reprocessed the 5' RACE reads via MiXCR and lists one record per CDR3 protein. Of around 1.5 million distinct CDR3 sequences in the sample, 59% are singletons; the top ten hold 6.5% to 8.5%. The specimen was blood. The receptor set was obtained from a young man in good health.

The chain employs TRBV10-3 and TRBJ2-7, with 15 bases matching TRBD2. Per germline, CDR1 ENHRY and CDR2 SYGVKD. CDR3 size: 15 residues. The trim removed 7 bases at V and 6 bases at J, leaving 7 bases unmatched. Here the CDR3 DNA reads TGTGCCATCACCTCTGGGGGACTAGCGGGAGGCGAGCAGTACTTC. Amino acids: CAITSGGLAGGEQYF.

This clonotype was counted a single time. A much larger clone lies a single base off, so this may be a read error. V and J are TRBV4-2 and TRBJ2-5, with 8 bases lining up with TRBD2. Germline CDR1 LGHNA, CDR2 YNFKEQ. V lost 0 bases to trimming and J lost 11 bases; unmatched junction nucleotides: 11. CDR3 size: 15 residues. The CDR3 coding sequence is TGTGCCAGCAGCCAAGACCCTAGCGGGCCATACGGGCAGTACTTC. This gives the protein CASSQDPSGPYGQYF.

In this sample, this clonotype turned up a few times. The J gene is TRBJ2-5, the V gene TRBV12-3 or TRBV12-4; no clear D. The V and J ends lost 3 bases and 3 bases respectively, with 11 bases between them. The CDR3 is 14 amino acids. The CDR3 sequence: CASSFPLAEETQYF. The CDR3 DNA follows: TGTGCCAGCAGTTTCCCCCTCGCGGAAGAGACCCAGTACTTC.

The V gene is TRBV10-3, the J gene TRBJ2-7; D is ambiguous. Germline V gives CDR1 ENHRY, CDR2 SYGVKD. The length of the CDR3 is 12 residues. The V end lost 6 bases, the J end lost 3 bases, and 9 bases lay between the germline ends. The CDR3 region has the DNA TGTGCCATCAGCTCTAGGGACTACGAGCAGTACTTC. Encoded protein: CAISSRDYEQYF.

The rearrangement joins TRBV11-2 to TRBJ2-1; D might be TRBD2 (7 bases). Germline CDR1 is SGHAT and CDR2 is FQNNGV. V was pared by 3 bases and J by 9 bases, with 15 bases between. The CDR3 has 14 amino acids. CDR3 DNA: TGTGCCAGCAGCTTCGAGGGAGGGGGGGGTGAGCAGTTCTTC. Amino acids: CASSFEGGGGEQFF.

In this sample, this clonotype turned up a few times. The chain uses TRBV7-6 and TRBJ1-6, with 8 bases that match TRBD1. The CDR3 covers 15 residues. The germline CDR1 and CDR2 sequences are SGHVS and FNYEAQ. Germline trimming cut 3 bases from V and 8 bases from J; bases unmatched to any gene: 6. As DNA, the CDR3 is TGTGCCAGCAGCTTCCGGACAGGGCGGGATTCACCCCTCCACTTT. Protein: CASSFRTGRDSPLHF.

This clonotype was seen a few times. This chain connects TRBV7-9 to TRBJ2-7; TRBD1 is a possible D gene (6 bases). This CDR3 spans 14 amino acids. The V gene lost 5 bases and the J gene lost 2 bases, with 13 bases spanning the gap. Germline V lookup: CDR1 SEHNR, CDR2 FQNEAQ (reference sequence). The DNA for the CDR3 is TGTGCCAGCAGCGAAAGGGACACCACCTACGAGCAGTACTTC. Translating it yields CASSERDTTYEQYF.